This T cell receptor beta chain is drawn from a study of blood T cell repertoires in COVID-19. There are 18 residues in the CDR3. After removal of 4 bases from V and 4 bases from J, the junction contained 14 bases not matched to a gene. Germline loops: CDR1 LGHDT, CDR2 YNNKEL (reference sequence). Individuals aged about 18 to 100 years were recruited from 20 to 25 US areas. Measured with immunoSEQ multiplex PCR; TCRdb has only the in-frame clones, and not every one. Among over 110,000 clones listed, 84% were seen once. The receptor comes from a man aged 50 to 60 in a cohort exposed to, infected with or recovered from COVID-19 (not recorded which). The sequenced sample consisted of PBMCs or T cells enriched from blood (not recorded which). J is TRBJ2-3 and V is TRBV3-1 (or the pseudogene TRBV3-2); 10 bases are a match to TRBD2. The DNA for the CDR3 is TGTGCCAGCAGCCCACTACCGATCCCCCTAGCGGGAGCAGATACGCAGTATTTT. This gives the protein CASSPLPIPLAGADTQYF.